The T cell receptor beta chain under discussion was sequenced for a study of cytomegalovirus exposure and HLA in healthy donors. The V end was cut by 4 bases, the J end by 4 bases, with 16 bases between. The CDR3 spans 15 residues. Germline CDR1 is LNHDA and CDR2 is SQIVND (reference sequence). A multiplex PCR was run with 60 Vbeta primers and 13 Jbeta primers. Using immunoSEQ multiplex PCR, the repertoire was profiled, and TCRdb retains in-frame clones only, with some absent. The repertoire consists of 150,000 to 200,000 clones, with less than 85% occurring once and the leading ten covering roughly 1.5%.

The source of this sequence is a male donor in good health and CMV-seronegative. Specimen: PBMCs. The rearrangement uses TRBV19 and TRBJ1-2, with D possibly being TRBD1 (5 bases). This CDR3 reads CASSRWFGGGYGYTF. The DNA for the CDR3 is TGTGCCAGTAGTAGGTGGTTCGGGGGAGGCTATGGCTACACCTTC.